The 10 T cell receptor beta chains given below trace back to one sample, sequenced in a study of glioma-infiltrating T cells after dendritic cell vaccination. Sequencing used immunoSEQ multiplex PCR; TCRdb keeps in-frame clones, though not all of them. The sample has about 92,000 clones; 80% to 90% are singletons. Sample: blood, taken before dendritic cell vaccination. The receptors originated from a human donor with glioblastoma.

In this sample, this clone turned up a few times. This chain links TRBV28 with TRBJ2-3; 7 bases are a match to TRBD1. Germline-derived CDR1 and CDR2 are MDHEN and SYDVKM. This CDR3 is built from 15 residues. With V trimmed by 3 bases and J by 2 bases, 5 bases remained unmatched. CDR3 in DNA: TGTGCCAGCAGTTTGGGACAGCTCCACACAGATACGCAGTATTTT. Its translation is CASSLGQLHTDTQYF.

V usage is TRBV5-1 and J usage is TRBJ2-7; 7 bases agree with TRBD1. This CDR3 is built from 13 residues. Germline lookup yields CDR1 SGHRS and CDR2 YFSETQ. Trimming took 4 bases from V and 7 from J; bases not matched to a gene: 8. In DNA form, the CDR3 reads TGCGCCAGCAGCATACGACAGGGCTGGGAGCAGTACTTC. It is translated as CASSIRQGWEQYF.

The V gene is TRBV6-1, the J gene TRBJ1-1, with D maybe TRBD1 (5 bases). The germline V and J ends were trimmed by 2 bases and 3 bases, with 13 bases remaining between them. Per germline, CDR1 MNHNS and CDR2 SASEGT. The CDR3 runs to 15 residues. The CDR3 region is CASSESPGRDTEAFF. The DNA of the CDR3 is TGTGCCAGCAGTGAATCGCCAGGGAGGGACACTGAAGCTTTCTTT.

The gene calls are TRBV19 and TRBJ2-4; D ambiguous. CDR1 LNHDA and CDR2 SQIVND come from the germline V gene (reference sequence). V lost 1 base and J 6 bases, leaving 10 bases between the germline ends. The CDR3 covers 14 residues. The DNA for the CDR3 is TGTGCCAGTAGTATAGTTTATTCGGGAAACATTCAGTACTTC. This translates into CASSIVYSGNIQYF.

The chain links TRBV6-5 to TRBJ2-2; possibly TRBD1 for D (5 bases). Trimming removed 8 bases from V and 5 bases from J, with 18 bases in between. CDR1 MNHEY and CDR2 SVGAGI come from the germline V gene. The CDR3 is made up of 15 amino acids. The DNA for the CDR3 is TGTGCCAGCGGAAGAGAGCAAGGGGTAACCGGGGAGCTGTTTTTT. Encoded protein: CASGREQGVTGELFF.

Note on this clone: Other DNA variants within this sample encode the same CDR3. The V call is TRBV6-1, the J call TRBJ2-7; a weak D match, TRBD2 (6 bases). The CDR3 loop spans 13 amino acids. CDR1 is MNHNS and CDR2 is SASEGT in the germline V gene. Trimming stripped 6 bases from V and 1 base from J, with 10 bases between. The CDR3 bases are TGTGCCAGCAGACGGGACTCATCCTACGAGCAGTACTTC. Translating it yields CASRRDSSYEQYF.

This clone is a singleton in its sample. The V and J genes are TRBV12-2 and TRBJ1-5; the tabulated D call, TRBD1, remains unverified against the DNA. TRBV12-2 is shown as a pseudogene. CDR3 size: 19 residues. CDR3 nucleotide sequence: TGTGCAAGTCGCTTACGTCCGAGACAGGGATCCTCGGTGAATCAGCCCCAGCATTTT. It translates to CASRLRPRQGSSVNQPQHF.

V gene TRBV18 combines with J gene TRBJ1-2; 8 bases are shared with TRBD1. J was trimmed by 2 bases and V by 3 bases; bases with no gene match: 5. Per the germline V gene, CDR1 is KGHSH and CDR2 is LQKENI. The CDR3 has 15 amino acids. CDR3 in DNA: TGTGCCAGCTCACCCGACAGGGGATCGAACTATGGCTACACCTTC. This encodes CASSPDRGSNYGYTF.

The J gene is TRBJ1-2, the V gene TRBV29-1; D possibly corresponds to TRBD1 (5 bases). Germline V gene data show CDR1 as SQVTM and CDR2 as ANQGSEA. The germline V and J ends were trimmed by 0 bases and 6 bases, with 17 bases remaining between them. The CDR3 runs 15 residues. The CDR3 reads CSVEDNRWPRNGYTF. For the CDR3, the DNA is TGCAGCGTTGAAGACAACAGGTGGCCGAGGAATGGCTACACCTTC.

V gene TRBV15 combines with J gene TRBJ2-7, with 8 bases lining up with TRBD2. The germline V gene has CDR1 LNHNV and CDR2 YYDKDF (reference sequence). Germline trimming cut 1 base from V and 5 bases from J; bases unmatched to any gene: 13. The CDR3 has 17 residues. This CDR3 is CATSRGRFSGGPDEQYF. In DNA form, the CDR3 reads TGTGCCACCAGCAGAGGTCGGTTCTCGGGAGGGCCTGACGAGCAGTACTTC. Supplemented by reference TRBV15 and TRBJ2-7, the full variable domain reads DAMVIQNPRYQVTQFGKPVTLSCSQTLNHNVMYWYQQKSSQAPKLLFHYYDKDFNNEADTPDNFQSRRPNTSFCFLDIRSPGLGDTAMYLCATSRGRFSGGPDEQYFGPGTRLTVT.